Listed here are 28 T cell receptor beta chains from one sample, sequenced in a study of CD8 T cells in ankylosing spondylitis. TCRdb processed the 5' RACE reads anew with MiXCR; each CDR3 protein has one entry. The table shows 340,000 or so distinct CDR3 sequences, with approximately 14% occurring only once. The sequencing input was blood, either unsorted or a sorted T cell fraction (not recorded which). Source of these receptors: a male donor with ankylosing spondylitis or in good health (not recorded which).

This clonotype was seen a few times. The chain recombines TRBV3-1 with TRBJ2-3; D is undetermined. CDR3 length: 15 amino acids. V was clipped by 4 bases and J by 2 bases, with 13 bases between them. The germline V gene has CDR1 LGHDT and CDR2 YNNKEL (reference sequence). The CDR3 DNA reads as TGTGCCAGCAGCCCTCAGCACAGAATCACAGATACGCAGTATTTT. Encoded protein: CASSPQHRITDTQYF.

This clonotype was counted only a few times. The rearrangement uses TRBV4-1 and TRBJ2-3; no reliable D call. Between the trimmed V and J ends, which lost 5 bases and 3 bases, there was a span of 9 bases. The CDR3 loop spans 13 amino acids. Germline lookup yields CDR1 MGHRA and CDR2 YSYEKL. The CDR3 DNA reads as TGCGCCAGCAGCTCGAGCTATACAGATACGCAGTATTTT. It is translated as CASSSSYTDTQYF.

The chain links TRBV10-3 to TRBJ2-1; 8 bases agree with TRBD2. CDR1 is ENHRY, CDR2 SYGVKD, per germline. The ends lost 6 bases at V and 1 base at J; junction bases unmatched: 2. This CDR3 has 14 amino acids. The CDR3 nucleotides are TGTGCCATCAGCGGCGGGGGGTCCTACAATGAGCAGTTCTTC. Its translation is CAISGGGSYNEQFF.

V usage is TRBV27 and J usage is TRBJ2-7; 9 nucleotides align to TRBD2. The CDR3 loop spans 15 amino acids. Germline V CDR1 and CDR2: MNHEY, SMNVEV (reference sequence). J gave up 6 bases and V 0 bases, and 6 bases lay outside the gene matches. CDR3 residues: CASSLSAGGLAEQYF. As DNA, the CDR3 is TGTGCCAGCAGTTTATCGGCGGGGGGACTAGCCGAGCAGTACTTC.

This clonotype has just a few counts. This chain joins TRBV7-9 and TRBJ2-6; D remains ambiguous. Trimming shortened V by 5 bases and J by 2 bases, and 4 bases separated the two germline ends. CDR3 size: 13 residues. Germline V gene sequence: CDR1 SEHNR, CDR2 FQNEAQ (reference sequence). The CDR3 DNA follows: TGTGCCAGCAGCCAGGCTGGGGCCAACGTCCTGACTTTC. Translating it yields CASSQAGANVLTF. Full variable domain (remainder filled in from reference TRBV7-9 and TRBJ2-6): DTGVSQNPRHKITKRGQNVTFRCDPISEHNRLYWYRQTLGQGPEFLTYFQNEAQLEKSRLLSDRFSAERPKGSFSTLEIQRTEQGDSAMYLCASSQAGANVLTFGAGSRLTVL.

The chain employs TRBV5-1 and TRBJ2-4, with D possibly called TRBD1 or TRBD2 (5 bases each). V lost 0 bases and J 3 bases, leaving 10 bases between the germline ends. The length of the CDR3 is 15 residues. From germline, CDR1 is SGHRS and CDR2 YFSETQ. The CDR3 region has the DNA TGCGCCAGCAGCTTGGGGGACGGCGGCAAAAACATTCAGTACTTC. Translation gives CASSLGDGGKNIQYF.

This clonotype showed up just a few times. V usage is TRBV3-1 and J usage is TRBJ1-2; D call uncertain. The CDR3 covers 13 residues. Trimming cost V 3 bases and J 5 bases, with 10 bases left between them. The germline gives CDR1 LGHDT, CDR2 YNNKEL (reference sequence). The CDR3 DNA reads TGTGCCAGCAGCCAGACTAGTGTTTATGGCTACACCTTC. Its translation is CASSQTSVYGYTF.

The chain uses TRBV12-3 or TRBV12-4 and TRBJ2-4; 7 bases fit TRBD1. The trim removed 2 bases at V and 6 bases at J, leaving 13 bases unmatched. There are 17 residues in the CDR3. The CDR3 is CASSLRASTGDANIQYF. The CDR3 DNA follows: TGTGCCAGCAGTTTAAGGGCCTCTACAGGGGATGCAAACATTCAGTACTTC.

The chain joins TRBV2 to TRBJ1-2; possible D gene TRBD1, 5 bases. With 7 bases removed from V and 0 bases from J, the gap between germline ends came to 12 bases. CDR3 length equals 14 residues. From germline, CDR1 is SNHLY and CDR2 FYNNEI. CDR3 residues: CASMGGHANYGYTF. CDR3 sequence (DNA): TGTGCCAGCATGGGAGGACATGCTAACTATGGCTACACCTTC.

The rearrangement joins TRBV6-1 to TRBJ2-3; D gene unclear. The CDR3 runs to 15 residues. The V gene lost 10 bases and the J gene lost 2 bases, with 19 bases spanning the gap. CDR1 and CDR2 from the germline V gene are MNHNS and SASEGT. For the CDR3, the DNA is TGTGCCACCGCGATTAGAGGAAGGTCCACAGATACGCAGTATTTT. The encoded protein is CATAIRGRSTDTQYF.

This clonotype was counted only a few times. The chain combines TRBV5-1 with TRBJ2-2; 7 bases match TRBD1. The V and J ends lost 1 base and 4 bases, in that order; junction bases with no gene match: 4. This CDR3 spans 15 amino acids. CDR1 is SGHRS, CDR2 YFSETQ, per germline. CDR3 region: CASSLTGTVTGELFF. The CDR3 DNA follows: TGCGCCAGCAGCTTGACCGGGACAGTCACCGGGGAGCTGTTTTTT.

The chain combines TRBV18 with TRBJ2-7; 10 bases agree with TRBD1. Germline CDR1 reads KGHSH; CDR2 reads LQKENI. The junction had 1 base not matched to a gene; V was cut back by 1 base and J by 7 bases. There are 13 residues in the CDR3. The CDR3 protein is CASSPQDRGEQYF. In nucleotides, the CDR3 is TGTGCCAGCTCACCACAGGACAGGGGGGAGCAGTACTTC.

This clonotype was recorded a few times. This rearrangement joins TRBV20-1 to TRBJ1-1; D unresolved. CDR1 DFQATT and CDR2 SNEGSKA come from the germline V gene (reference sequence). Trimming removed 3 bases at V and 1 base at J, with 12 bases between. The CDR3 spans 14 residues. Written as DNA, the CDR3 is TGCAGTGCTAGTCGGCAGGCCCAGAACACTGAAGCTTTCTTT. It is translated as CSASRQAQNTEAFF.

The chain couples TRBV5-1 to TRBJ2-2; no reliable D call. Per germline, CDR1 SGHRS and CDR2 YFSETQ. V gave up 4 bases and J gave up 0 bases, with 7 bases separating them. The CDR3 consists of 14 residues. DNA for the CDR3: TGCGCCAGCAGCGAGATTCCGAACACCGGGGAGCTGTTTTTT. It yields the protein CASSEIPNTGELFF.

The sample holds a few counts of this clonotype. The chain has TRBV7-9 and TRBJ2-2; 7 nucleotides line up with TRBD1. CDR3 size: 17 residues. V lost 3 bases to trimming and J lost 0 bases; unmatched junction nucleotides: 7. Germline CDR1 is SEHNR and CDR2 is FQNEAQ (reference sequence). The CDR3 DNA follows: TGTGCCAGCAGCTTTCAGACAGGGCGCCCGAACACCGGGGAGCTGTTTTTT. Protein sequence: CASSFQTGRPNTGELFF.

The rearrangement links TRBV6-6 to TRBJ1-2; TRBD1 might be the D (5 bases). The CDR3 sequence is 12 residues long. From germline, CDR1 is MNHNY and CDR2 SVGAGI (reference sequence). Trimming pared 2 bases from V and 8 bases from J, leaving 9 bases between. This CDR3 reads CASSYEGSGYTF. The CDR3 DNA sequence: TGTGCCAGCAGTTACGAGGGGAGCGGCTACACCTTC.

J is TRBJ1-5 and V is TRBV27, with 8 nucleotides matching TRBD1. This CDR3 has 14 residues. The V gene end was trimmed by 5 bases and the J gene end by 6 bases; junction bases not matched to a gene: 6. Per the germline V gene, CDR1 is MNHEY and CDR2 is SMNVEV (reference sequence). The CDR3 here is CASSPGQVLQPQHF. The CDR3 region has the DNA TGTGCCAGCAGTCCGGGACAGGTCCTTCAGCCCCAGCATTTT.

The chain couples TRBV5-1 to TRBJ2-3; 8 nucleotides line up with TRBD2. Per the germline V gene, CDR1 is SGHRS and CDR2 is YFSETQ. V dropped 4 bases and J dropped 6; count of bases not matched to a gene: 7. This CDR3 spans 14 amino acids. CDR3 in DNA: TGCGCCAGCAGCACGACTAGCGCGATGGATACGCAGTATTTT. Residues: CASSTTSAMDTQYF.

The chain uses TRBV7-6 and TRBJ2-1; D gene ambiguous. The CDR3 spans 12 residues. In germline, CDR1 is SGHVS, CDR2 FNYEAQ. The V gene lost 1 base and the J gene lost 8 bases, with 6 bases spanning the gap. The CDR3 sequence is CASSLVSHEQFF. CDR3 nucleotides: TGTGCCAGCAGCTTAGTCAGCCATGAGCAGTTCTTC.

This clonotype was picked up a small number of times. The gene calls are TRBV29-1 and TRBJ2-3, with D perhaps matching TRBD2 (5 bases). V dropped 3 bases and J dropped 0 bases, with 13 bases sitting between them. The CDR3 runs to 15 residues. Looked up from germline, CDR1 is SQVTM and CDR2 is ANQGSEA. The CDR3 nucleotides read TGCAGCGTTGACGACGAAGCGGCAAGCACAGATACGCAGTATTTT. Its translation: CSVDDEAASTDTQYF.

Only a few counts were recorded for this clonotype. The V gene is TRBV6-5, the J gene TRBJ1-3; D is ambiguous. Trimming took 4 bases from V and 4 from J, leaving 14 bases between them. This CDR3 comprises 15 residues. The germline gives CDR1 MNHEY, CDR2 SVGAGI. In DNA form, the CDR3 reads TGTGCCAGCAGTTTCAGTCGAGAAGGGGGAAACACCATATATTTT. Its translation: CASSFSREGGNTIYF.

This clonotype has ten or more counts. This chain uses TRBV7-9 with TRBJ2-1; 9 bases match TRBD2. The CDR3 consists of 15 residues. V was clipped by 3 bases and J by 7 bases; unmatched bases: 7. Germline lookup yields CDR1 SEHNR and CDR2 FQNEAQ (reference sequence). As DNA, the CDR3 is TGTGCCAGCAGCTTGGGGCTAGCGGGATCTAATGAGCAGTTCTTC. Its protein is CASSLGLAGSNEQFF. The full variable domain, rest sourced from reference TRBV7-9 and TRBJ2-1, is DTGVSQNPRHKITKRGQNVTFRCDPISEHNRLYWYRQTLGQGPEFLTYFQNEAQLEKSRLLSDRFSAERPKGSFSTLEIQRTEQGDSAMYLCASSLGLAGSNEQFFGPGTRLTVL.

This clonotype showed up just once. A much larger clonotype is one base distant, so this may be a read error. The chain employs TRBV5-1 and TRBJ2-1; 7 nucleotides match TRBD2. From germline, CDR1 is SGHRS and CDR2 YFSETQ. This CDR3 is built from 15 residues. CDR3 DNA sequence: TGCGCCAGCAGCTATATCGGCGGGAGCCCTAATGAGCAGATCTTC. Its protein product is CASSYIGGSPNEQIF.

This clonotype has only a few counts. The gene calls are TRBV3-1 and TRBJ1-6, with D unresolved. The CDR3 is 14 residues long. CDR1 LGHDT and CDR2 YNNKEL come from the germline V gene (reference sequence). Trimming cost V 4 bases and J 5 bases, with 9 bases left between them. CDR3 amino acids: CASSPHNNNSPLHF. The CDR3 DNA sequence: TGTGCCAGCAGCCCCCACAATAATAATTCACCCCTCCACTTT.

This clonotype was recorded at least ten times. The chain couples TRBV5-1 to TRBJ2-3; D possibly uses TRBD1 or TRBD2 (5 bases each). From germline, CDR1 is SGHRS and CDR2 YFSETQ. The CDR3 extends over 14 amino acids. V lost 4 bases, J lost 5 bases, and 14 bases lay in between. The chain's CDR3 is CASSTGPTGDTQYF. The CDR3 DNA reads TGCGCCAGCAGCACGGGACCCACCGGAGATACGCAGTATTTT.

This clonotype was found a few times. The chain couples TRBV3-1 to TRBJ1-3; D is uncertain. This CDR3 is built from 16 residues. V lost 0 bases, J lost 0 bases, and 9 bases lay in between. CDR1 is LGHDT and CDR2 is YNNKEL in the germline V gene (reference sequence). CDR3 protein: CASSQEGHSSGNTIYF. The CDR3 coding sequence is TGTGCCAGCAGCCAAGAAGGTCACAGCTCTGGAAACACCATATATTTT.

The CDR3: CASSQNSQGSETQYF. For the CDR3, the DNA is TGCGCCAGCAGTCAAAACTCACAGGGTTCAGAGACCCAGTACTTC. The chain carries TRBV23-1 and TRBJ2-5; a possible D gene is TRBD1 (6 bases). TRBV23-1 is annotated as an ORF whose role is uncertain. The CDR3 length is 15 residues. With 2 bases removed from V and 4 bases from J, the gap between germline ends came to 14 bases.

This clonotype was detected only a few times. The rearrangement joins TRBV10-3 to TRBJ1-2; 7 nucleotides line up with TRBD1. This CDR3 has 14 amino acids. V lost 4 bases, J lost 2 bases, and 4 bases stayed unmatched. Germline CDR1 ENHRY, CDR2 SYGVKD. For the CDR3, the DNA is TGTGCCATCAGTGCTCCGGGACAGAACTATGGCTACACCTTC. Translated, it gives CAISAPGQNYGYTF.